This record concerns one T cell receptor beta chain sequence. Its antigen is as yet unknown. Generated by immunoSEQ multiplex PCR, the TCRdb table keeps only in-frame clones and is missing some. The sample carries about 110,000 clones, roughly 80% recorded once. The germline V gene encodes CDR1 KGHSH and CDR2 LQKENI. Trimming cost V 4 bases and J 3 bases, with 12 bases left between them. This CDR3 has 14 residues. Mismatch repair deficiency was confirmed in all patients, by PCR or immunohistochemistry. This entry is derived from a study of PD-1 blockade in mismatch repair-deficient tumors. In the study overall: Patients had eleven to twelve mismatch repair-deficient cancer types and were previously treated and progressing.

Findings and caveats of the study: Tumor-resident clones, often absent from pretreatment blood, expanded after pembrolizumab and then contracted.

The TCR originated in an adult with mismatch repair-deficient cancer. The starting material was peripheral blood, obtained approximately 60 weeks after starting pembrolizumab. The V call is TRBV18, the J call TRBJ1-1, with D perhaps matching TRBD1 (5 bases). The CDR3 sequence: CASSRSGGDTEAFF. CDR3 DNA: TGTGCCAGCTCACGATCGGGGGGGGACACTGAAGCTTTCTTT.